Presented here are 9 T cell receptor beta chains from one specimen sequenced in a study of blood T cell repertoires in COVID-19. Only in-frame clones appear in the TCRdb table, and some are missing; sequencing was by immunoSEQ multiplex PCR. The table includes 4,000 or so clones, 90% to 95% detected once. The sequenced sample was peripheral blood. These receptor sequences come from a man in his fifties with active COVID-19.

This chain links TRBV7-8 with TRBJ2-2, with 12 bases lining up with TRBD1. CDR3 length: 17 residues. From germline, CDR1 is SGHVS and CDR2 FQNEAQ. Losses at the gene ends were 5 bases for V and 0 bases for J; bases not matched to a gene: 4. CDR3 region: CASSDRDRGPNTGELFF. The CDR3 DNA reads TGTGCCAGCAGCGACCGGGACAGGGGGCCGAACACCGGGGAGCTGTTTTTT.

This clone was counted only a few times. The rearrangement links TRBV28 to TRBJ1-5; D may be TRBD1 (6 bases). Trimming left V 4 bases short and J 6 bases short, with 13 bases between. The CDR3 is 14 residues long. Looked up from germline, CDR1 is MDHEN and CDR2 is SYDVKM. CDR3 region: CASSSTGLAQPQHF. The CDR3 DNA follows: TGTGCCAGCAGTTCCACAGGGTTGGCTCAGCCCCAGCATTTT.

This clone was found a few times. CDR3 DNA: TGTGCCAGTATCGGTAACGGAAATAGCGGTCTAGCCGAGCAGTACTTC. Encoded protein: CASIGNGNSGLAEQYF. This sequence joins TRBV19 and TRBJ2-7, with D tentatively TRBD2 (6 bases). V was trimmed by 7 bases and J by 6 bases, leaving 25 bases between them. The CDR3 has 16 amino acids. The germline CDR1 and CDR2 sequences are LNHDA and SQIVND (reference sequence).

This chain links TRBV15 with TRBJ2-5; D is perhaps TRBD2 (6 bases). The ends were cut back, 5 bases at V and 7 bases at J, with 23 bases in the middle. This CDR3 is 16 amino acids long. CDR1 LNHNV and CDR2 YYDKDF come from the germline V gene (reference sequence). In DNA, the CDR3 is TGTGCCACCAGCGGAGGTACCACGGGAGCAATCGTGACCCAGTACTTC. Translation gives CATSGGTTGAIVTQYF.

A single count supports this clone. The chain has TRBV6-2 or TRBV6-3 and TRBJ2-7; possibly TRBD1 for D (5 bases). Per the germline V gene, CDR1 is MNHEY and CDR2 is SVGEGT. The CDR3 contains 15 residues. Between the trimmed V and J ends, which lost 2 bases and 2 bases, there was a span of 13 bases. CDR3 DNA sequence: TGTGCCAGCAGTTACGCCGCGGCAGGGACCTACGAGCAGTACTTC. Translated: CASSYAAAGTYEQYF.

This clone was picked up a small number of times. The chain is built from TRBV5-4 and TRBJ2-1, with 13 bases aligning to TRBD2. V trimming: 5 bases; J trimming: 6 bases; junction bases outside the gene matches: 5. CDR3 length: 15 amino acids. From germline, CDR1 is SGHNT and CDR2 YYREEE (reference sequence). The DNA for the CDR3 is TGTGCCAGCAGGCGGACTAGCGGGAGTGTCAATGAGCAGTTCTTC. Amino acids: CASRRTSGSVNEQFF. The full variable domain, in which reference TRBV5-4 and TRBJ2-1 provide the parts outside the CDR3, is ETGVTQSPTHLIKTRGQQVTLRCSSQSGHNTVSWYQQALGQGPQFIFQYYREEENGRGNFPPRFSGLQFPNYSSELNVNALELDDSALYLCASRRTSGSVNEQFFGPGTRLTVL.

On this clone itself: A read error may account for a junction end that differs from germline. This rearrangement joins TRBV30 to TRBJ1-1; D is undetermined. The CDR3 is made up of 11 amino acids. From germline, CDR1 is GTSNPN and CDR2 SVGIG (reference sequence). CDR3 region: CAWSVQFANTF. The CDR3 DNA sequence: TGTGCCTGGAGTGTACAGTTCGCCAATACCTTT.

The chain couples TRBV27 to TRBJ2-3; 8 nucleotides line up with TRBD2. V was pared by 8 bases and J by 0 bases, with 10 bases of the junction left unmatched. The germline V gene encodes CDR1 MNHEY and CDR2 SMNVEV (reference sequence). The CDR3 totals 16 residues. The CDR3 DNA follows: TGTGCCAGCTCATTACCCGGCGGGGGGAGCACAGATACGCAGTATTTT. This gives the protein CASSLPGGGSTDTQYF.

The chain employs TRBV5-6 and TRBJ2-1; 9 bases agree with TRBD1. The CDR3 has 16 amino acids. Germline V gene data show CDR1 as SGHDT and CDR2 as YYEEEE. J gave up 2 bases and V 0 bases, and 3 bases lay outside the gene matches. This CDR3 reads CASSLDTGGPYNEQFF. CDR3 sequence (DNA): TGTGCCAGCAGCTTGGATACAGGGGGCCCCTACAATGAGCAGTTCTTC.